This record covers a single T cell receptor (beta chain). Authors' analysis steps: Amplification with reference gene primers provided the estimates of nucleated cell counts. Sequencing was performed with immunoSEQ multiplex PCR; in TCRdb, only in-frame clones are kept and a portion is missing. V, J and clone size are taken as reported in that table, and D and trimming were inferred from the DNA itself. The repertoire holds some 71,000 clones, with approximately 80% as singletons. Germline V gene data show CDR1 as MGHRA and CDR2 as YSYEKL. CDR3 length equals 19 residues. V was cut by 3 bases and J by 0 bases, with 21 bases left in between. This sample is part of a study of blood T cell repertoires in COVID-19. On the study more broadly: Collection of acute and convalescent COVID-19 samples took place in the United States, Italy and Spain. Sample material is recorded as cDNA or gDNA derived from T cells, B-cell-depleted T cells, or PBMCs.

The sequenced material came from peripheral blood. The gene calls are TRBV4-1 and TRBJ2-1, with D possibly being TRBD2 (5 bases). The sequence came from a man between 45 and 60 years old with COVID-19, enrolled during active disease. CDR3 protein: CASSHPSGERSSSYNEQFF. CDR3 nucleotides: TGCGCCAGCAGCCACCCATCCGGGGAGCGGTCGAGCTCCTACAATGAGCAGTTCTTC.